This T cell receptor beta chain was identified in a study of CD8+ T cells in alopecia areata. Study background: A regimen of oral tofacitinib, 5 to 10 mg twice daily, was given to treated patients. Study-level results: The study found that many expanded lesional clones persisted in scalp and blood during tofacitinib.

Documented treatment: oral pan-JAK inhibitor, 5-10 mg twice daily. It was from alopecia areata patients that lesional scalp punch biopsies and peripheral blood were collected. cDNA reverse transcribed from extracted RNA served as the sequencing template. Data came from immunoSEQ multiplex PCR; TCRdb stores just in-frame clones and leaves some out. The data show roughly 210,000 clones, about 40% seen once. The V gene's germline CDR1 is SGHNT and CDR2 YYREEE (reference sequence). V was clipped by 0 bases and J by 9 bases, with 17 bases between them. This CDR3 has 15 residues. This clone was found once. Its target is not known.

The origin of this receptor is a human donor with alopecia areata. The material sequenced was CD4+ T cells sorted from blood, taken at roughly week 36, from a patient treated with tofacitinib. The V and J genes are TRBV5-4 and TRBJ2-3; TRBD2 is a possible D gene (6 bases). The CDR3 DNA follows: TGTGCCAGCAGCTTGGTCGGAACGCAGGGAGGAACGCAGTATTTT. This encodes CASSLVGTQGGTQYF.